The 20 T cell receptor beta chains below were found in one sample sequenced in a study of T-cell memory formation after mild COVID-19. TCRdb used MiXCR to reprocess the 5' RACE reads, holding one entry per CDR3 protein. The repertoire holds roughly 580,000 distinct CDR3 sequences, with roughly 17% as singletons. Sequenced material: PBMCs or a T cell subset sorted from them (not recorded which). The receptor source for this set is an adult woman who had mild COVID-19 (a few samples of this study predate the infection). Cell type and time point are not known.

This clonotype was recorded a few times. V is TRBV5-1 and J is TRBJ2-7, with D possibly TRBD2 on 6 matching bases. From germline, CDR1 is SGHRS and CDR2 YFSETQ. CDR3 length equals 15 residues. V lost 0 bases, J lost 3 bases, and 13 bases lay in between. The CDR3 DNA reads as TGCGCCAGCAGCTTGGTGGGGAGGTCCCACTACGAGCAGTACTTC. Translated, it gives CASSLVGRSHYEQYF.

The V call is TRBV25-1, the J call TRBJ2-1, with 13 bases matching TRBD2. Germline CDR1 reads MGHDK; CDR2 reads SYGVNS. The CDR3 has 14 residues. Unmatched junction bases numbered 9, after V lost 10 bases and J lost 9 bases. The DNA of the CDR3 is TGTGCCACGCTCGGGACTAGCGGGATCGTTGAGCAGTTCTTC. This gives the protein CATLGTSGIVEQFF.

This CDR3 reads CASSLDAAGPGQPQHF. For the CDR3, the DNA is TGTGCCAGCAGCTTAGATGCGGCAGGGCCTGGTCAGCCCCAGCATTTT. V gene TRBV7-2 combines with J gene TRBJ1-5; D might be TRBD1 (5 bases). The CDR3 is made up of 16 amino acids. The ends were cut back, 1 base at V and 6 bases at J, with 16 bases in the middle. From germline, CDR1 is SGHTA and CDR2 FQGNSA.

This clonotype has just a few counts. This sequence joins TRBV10-3 and TRBJ2-5; TRBD2 might be the D (6 bases). CDR1 and CDR2 (germline): ENHRY, SYGVKD. V was shortened by 2 bases and J by 0 bases, with 10 bases between the two germline ends. CDR3 size: 15 residues. CDR3 bases: TGTGCCATCAGTGAGCCTCGGACTAACCAAGAGACCCAGTACTTC. Translating gives CAISEPRTNQETQYF.

This clonotype was counted between two and nine times. The chain has TRBV4-3 and TRBJ2-7; the D gene is possibly TRBD1 (6 bases). The CDR3 sequence is 14 residues long. Looked up from germline, CDR1 is LGHNA and CDR2 is YSLEER. Trimming left V 3 bases short and J 3 bases short, with 12 bases between. CDR3 sequence: CASSQSTGIYEQYF. As DNA, the CDR3 is TGCGCCAGCAGCCAGTCCACAGGGATCTACGAGCAGTACTTC.

This clonotype came up many times. This chain links TRBV10-2 with TRBJ2-3; D uncertain. Germline V gives CDR1 WSHSY, CDR2 SAAADI. V was pared by 4 bases and J by 5 bases, with 7 bases between. The CDR3 runs 12 residues. The CDR3 sequence is CASSVKVDTQYF. CDR3 DNA sequence: TGCGCCAGCAGTGTAAAGGTAGATACGCAGTATTTT.

At least ten counts were recorded for this clonotype. V is TRBV5-1 and J is TRBJ1-6, with D tentatively TRBD1 (5 bases). Trimming took 2 bases from V and 5 from J, leaving 20 bases between them. This CDR3 region has 18 residues. Germline CDR1 reads SGHRS; CDR2 reads YFSETQ. CDR3 nucleotide sequence: TGCGCCAGCAGCTTTACTCAGACGGGGGGGTCTAATAATTCACCCCTCCACTTT. It codes for CASSFTQTGGSNNSPLHF.

This clonotype was seen only a few times. The chain links TRBV5-1 to TRBJ1-2; possibly TRBD1 for D (5 bases). Germline V CDR1 and CDR2: SGHRS, YFSETQ. V dropped 1 base and J dropped 4 bases, with 11 bases sitting between them. The CDR3 runs to 14 residues. DNA for the CDR3: TGCGCCAGCAGCTTGCTCCAGGGAGGCTATGGCTACACCTTC. It yields the protein CASSLLQGGYGYTF.

This clonotype was counted a few times. As DNA, the CDR3 is TGTGCCAGCAGCTTAGGAGGTAGCAGAGGGGGGAGACGCAATGAGCAGTTCTTC. This encodes CASSLGGSRGGRRNEQFF. V is TRBV7-2 and J is TRBJ2-1; D may be TRBD1 or TRBD2 (6 bases each). Trimming pared 1 base from V and 6 bases from J, leaving 22 bases between. Germline V gene data show CDR1 as SGHTA and CDR2 as FQGNSA. The CDR3 sequence is 18 residues long.

The rearrangement links TRBV5-1 to TRBJ2-7, with 7 bases identical to TRBD1. The V gene's germline CDR1 is SGHRS and CDR2 YFSETQ. There are 22 residues in the CDR3. Trimming at V came to 0 bases and at J to 2 bases, leaving 26 bases not matched to a gene. The CDR3 sequence: CASSLAGAWRYKTGNFAYEQYF. DNA of the CDR3: TGCGCCAGCAGCTTGGCCGGAGCTTGGCGATATAAGACAGGGAATTTTGCCTACGAGCAGTACTTC.

The CDR3 nucleotides read TGTGCCAGCAGTTTTTGGGGTACCAGCTCTGGGGCCAACGTCCTGACTTTC. This translates into CASSFWGTSSGANVLTF. This chain connects TRBV12-3 or TRBV12-4 to TRBJ2-6, with D hard to call. The V end lost 3 bases, the J end lost 0 bases, and 12 bases lay between the germline ends. CDR3 length equals 17 residues.

V and J are TRBV4-1 and TRBJ2-5; D is perhaps TRBD2 (5 bases). The CDR3 length is 13 residues. V lost 1 base and J 5 bases, leaving 8 bases between the germline ends. The germline CDR1 and CDR2 sequences are MGHRA and YSYEKL. DNA for the CDR3: TGCGCCAGCAGCCAAGCGGGATCGGAGACCCAGTACTTC. Translation: CASSQAGSETQYF.

The chain employs TRBV9 and TRBJ2-2, with TRBD2 matching over 12 bases. CDR3 length: 15 residues. With 4 bases clipped from V and 7 bases from J, the junction kept 5 bases outside the gene matches. Germline V gives CDR1 SGDLS, CDR2 YYNGEE. CDR3 loop: CASSIRTSGVGELFF. The CDR3 DNA follows: TGTGCCAGCAGCATACGGACTAGCGGGGTCGGGGAGCTGTTTTTT.

The V and J genes are TRBV9 and TRBJ2-1; D might be TRBD2 (5 bases). CDR1 is SGDLS, CDR2 YYNGEE, per germline. V gave up 4 bases and J gave up 6 bases, with 20 bases separating them. The CDR3 runs to 16 residues. The CDR3 nucleotides read TGTGCCAGCAGCCCCCCTCAGCGGCAGGAATTCAATGAGCAGTTCTTC. Translating gives CASSPPQRQEFNEQFF.

V is TRBV20-1 and J is TRBJ2-5, with 11 bases identical to TRBD2. The germline CDR1 and CDR2 sequences are DFQATT and SNEGSKA (reference sequence). Germline trimming cut 0 bases from V and 5 bases from J; bases unmatched to any gene: 2. CDR3 length: 14 residues. CDR3 sequence reads: CSARETSGAETQYF. Written as DNA, the CDR3 is TGCAGTGCTAGAGAGACTAGCGGGGCGGAGACCCAGTACTTC.

V is TRBV5-1 and J is TRBJ2-7, with D maybe TRBD1 (5 bases). CDR3 size: 16 residues. Trimming shortened V by 0 bases and J by 2 bases, and 15 bases separated the two germline ends. Germline-derived CDR1 and CDR2 are SGHRS and YFSETQ. The CDR3 region is CASSLASRQGAYEQYF. CDR3 DNA sequence: TGCGCCAGCAGCTTGGCCTCGAGACAAGGGGCCTACGAGCAGTACTTC.

This clonotype was detected only a few times. V gene TRBV12-3 or TRBV12-4 combines with J gene TRBJ1-4; tentatively, D is TRBD1 (6 bases). The CDR3 runs to 14 residues. V gave up 5 bases and J gave up 7 bases, with 14 bases separating them. The CDR3 DNA reads TGTGCCAGCAGTCGGACAGCGAAGGGTGAAAAACTGTTTTTT. As protein: CASSRTAKGEKLFF.

Only a few counts were recorded for this clonotype. The rearrangement joins TRBV29-1 to TRBJ2-3; a weak D match, TRBD1 (6 bases). The germline gives CDR1 SQVTM, CDR2 ANQGSEA. V lost 4 bases and J 1 base, leaving 15 bases between the germline ends. The length of the CDR3 is 15 residues. As DNA, the CDR3 is TGCAGCGTTGCCGGGACAACCTATCGCACAGATACGCAGTATTTT. Its translation: CSVAGTTYRTDTQYF.

The chain recombines TRBV12-5 with TRBJ2-3; 11 bases agree with TRBD2. V gave up 0 bases and J gave up 7 bases; unmatched junction bases: 9. Germline V gene sequence: CDR1 LGHNT, CDR2 FRNRAP. There are 17 residues in the CDR3. The CDR3 DNA follows: TGTGCTAGTGGTTTGGTCTTGACTAGCGGGAAGCTGAATACGCAGTATTTT. Residues: CASGLVLTSGKLNTQYF.

This clonotype was counted a single time. CDR3: CASSRNIGQGYEQYF. CDR3 in DNA: TGCGCCAGCAGCCGCAATATCGGACAGGGCTACGAGCAGTACTTC. This rearrangement joins TRBV5-1 to TRBJ2-7, with 8 nucleotides matching TRBD1. Germline loops: CDR1 SGHRS, CDR2 YFSETQ. J was trimmed by 3 bases and V by 4 bases; bases with no gene match: 9. The length of the CDR3 is 15 residues.